This T cell receptor beta chain was identified in a study of T-cell memory formation after mild COVID-19. Study-level background: Across donors, TCR clusters were largely donor specific. Findings of the study overall: Day 37-peaking second-wave clones had unconfirmed SARS-CoV-2 specificity. Clones that contracted clustered mainly in CM and EM if CD4+ and in EMRA if CD8+.

5'RACE, which relied on constant-segment primers, yielded TCR alpha and TCR beta cDNA libraries carrying sample barcodes and UMIs. TCRdb reprocessed the 5' RACE reads with MiXCR, giving one entry per CDR3 protein. The sample contains about 58,000 distinct CDR3 sequences, 28% of which appear only once. Trimming took 7 bases from V and 2 from J, leaving 9 bases between them. Germline V gene data show CDR1 as SGHRS and CDR2 as YFSETQ. CDR3 size: 13 residues. This clonotype was counted at least ten times. The antigen is not known. This chain joins TRBV5-1 and TRBJ2-2; no reliable D call. The source of this sequence is a man between 18 and 35 years old who had mild COVID-19 (a few samples of this study predate the infection). Cell type and time point are not known. Sequences were obtained from PBMCs or a T cell subset sorted from them (not recorded which). The CDR3 here is CASGDPNTGELFF. CDR3 DNA sequence: TGCGCCAGCGGAGACCCTAACACCGGGGAGCTGTTTTTT.